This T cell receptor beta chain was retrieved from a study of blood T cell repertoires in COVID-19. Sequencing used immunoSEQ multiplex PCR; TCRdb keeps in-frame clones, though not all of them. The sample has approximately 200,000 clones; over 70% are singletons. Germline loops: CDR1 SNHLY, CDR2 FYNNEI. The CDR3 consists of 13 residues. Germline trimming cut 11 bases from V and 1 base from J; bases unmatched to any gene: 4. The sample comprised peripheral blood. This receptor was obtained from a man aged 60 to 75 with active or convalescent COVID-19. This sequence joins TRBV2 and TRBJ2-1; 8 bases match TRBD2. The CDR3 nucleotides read TGTGCCTCCGGGACTAGTTCCTACAATGAGCAGTTCTTC. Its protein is CASGTSSYNEQFF.